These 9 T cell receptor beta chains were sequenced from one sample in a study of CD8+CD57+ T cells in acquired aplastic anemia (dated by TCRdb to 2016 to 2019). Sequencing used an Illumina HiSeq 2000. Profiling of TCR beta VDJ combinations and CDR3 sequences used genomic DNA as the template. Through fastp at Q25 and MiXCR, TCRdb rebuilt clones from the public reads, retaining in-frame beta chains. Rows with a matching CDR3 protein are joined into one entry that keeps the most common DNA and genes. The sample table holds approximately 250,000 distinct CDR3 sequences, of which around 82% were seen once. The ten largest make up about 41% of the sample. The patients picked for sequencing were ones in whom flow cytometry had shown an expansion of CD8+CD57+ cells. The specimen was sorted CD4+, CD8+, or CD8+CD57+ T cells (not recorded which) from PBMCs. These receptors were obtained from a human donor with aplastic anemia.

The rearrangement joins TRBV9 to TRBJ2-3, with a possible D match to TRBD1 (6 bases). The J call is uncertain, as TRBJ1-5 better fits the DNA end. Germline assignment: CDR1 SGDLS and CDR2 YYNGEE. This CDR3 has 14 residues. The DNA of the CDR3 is TGTGCCAGCAGCTCAGCGGGGGGCCGCGGCACGCAGCATTTT. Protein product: CASSSAGGRGTQHF.

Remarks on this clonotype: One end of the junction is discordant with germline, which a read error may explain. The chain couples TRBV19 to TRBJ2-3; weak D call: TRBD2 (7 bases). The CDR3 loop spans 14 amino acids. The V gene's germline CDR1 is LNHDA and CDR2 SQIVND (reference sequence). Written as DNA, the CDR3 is TGTGCCAGTAGCTTAGGGGGGGAAACCTATAAGGAGCAGTTC. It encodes CASSLGGETYKEQF. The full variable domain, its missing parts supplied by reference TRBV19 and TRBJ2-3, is DGGITQSPKYLFRKEGQNVTLSCEQNLNHDAMYWYRQDPGQGLRLIYYSQIVNDFQKGDIAEGYSVSREKKESFPLTVTSAQKNPTAFYLCASSLGGETYKEQFGPGTRLTVL.

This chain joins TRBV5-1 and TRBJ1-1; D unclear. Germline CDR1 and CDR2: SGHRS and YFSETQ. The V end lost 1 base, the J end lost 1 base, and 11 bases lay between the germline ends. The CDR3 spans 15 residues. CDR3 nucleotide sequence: TGCGCCAGCAGCTTGCGGCTAGCGGAGAACACTGAAGCTTTCTTT. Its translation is CASSLRLAENTEAFF.

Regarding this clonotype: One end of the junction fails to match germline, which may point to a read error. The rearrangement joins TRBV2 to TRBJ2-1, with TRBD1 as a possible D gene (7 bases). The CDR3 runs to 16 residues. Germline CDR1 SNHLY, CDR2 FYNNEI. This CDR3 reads CASRQGGGNGQDEHLF. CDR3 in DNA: TGTGCCAGCAGGCAGGGGGGCGGAAACGGTCAGGATGAGCACCTCTTC.

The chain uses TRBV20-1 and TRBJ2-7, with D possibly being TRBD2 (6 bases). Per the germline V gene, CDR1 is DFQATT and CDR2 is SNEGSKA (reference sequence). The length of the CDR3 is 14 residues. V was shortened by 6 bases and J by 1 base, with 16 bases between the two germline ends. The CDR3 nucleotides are TGCAGTGCGCCGGCGGTAGCGGCTTCCTACGAGCAGTACTTC. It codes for CSAPAVAASYEQYF.

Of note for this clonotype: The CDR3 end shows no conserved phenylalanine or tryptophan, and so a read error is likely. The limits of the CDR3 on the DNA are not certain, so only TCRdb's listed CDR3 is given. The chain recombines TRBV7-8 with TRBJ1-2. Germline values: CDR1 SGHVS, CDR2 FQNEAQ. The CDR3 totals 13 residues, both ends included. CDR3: CASSLGLAADYTY.

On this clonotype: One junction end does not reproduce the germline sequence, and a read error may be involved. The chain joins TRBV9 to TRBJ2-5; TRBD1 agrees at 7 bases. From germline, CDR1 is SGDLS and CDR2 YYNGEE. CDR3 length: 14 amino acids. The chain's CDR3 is CASSRGGQSTDTHF. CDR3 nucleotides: TGTGCCAGCAGCAGAGGGGGCCAGAGCACAGATACGCACTTC. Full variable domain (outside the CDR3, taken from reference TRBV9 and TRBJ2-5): DSGVTQTPKHLITATGQRVTLRCSPRSGDLSVYWYQQSLDQGLQFLIQYYNGEERAKGNILERFSAQQFPDLHSELNLSSLELGDSALYFCASSRGGQSTDTHFGPGTRLLVL.

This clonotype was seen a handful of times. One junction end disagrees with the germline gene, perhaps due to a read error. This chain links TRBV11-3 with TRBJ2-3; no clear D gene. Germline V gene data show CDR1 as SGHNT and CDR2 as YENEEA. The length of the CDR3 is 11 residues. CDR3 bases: TGTGCCAGCAGCTTAGATGATACGGAGTATTTT. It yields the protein CASSLDDTEYF. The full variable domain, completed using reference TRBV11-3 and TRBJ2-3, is EAGVVQSPRYKIIEKKQPVAFWCNPISGHNTLYWYLQNLGQGPELLIRYENEEAVDDSQLPKDRFSAERLKGVDSTLKIQPAELGDSAVYLCASSLDDTEYFGPGTRLTVL.

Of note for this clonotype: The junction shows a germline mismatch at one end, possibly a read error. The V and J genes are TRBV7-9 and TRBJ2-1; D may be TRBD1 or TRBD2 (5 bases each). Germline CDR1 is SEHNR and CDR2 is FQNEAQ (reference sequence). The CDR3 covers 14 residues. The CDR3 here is CASSLAWSYGANVF. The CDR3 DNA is TGTGCCAGCAGCTTAGCGTGGAGCTACGGGGCCAACGTCTTC.